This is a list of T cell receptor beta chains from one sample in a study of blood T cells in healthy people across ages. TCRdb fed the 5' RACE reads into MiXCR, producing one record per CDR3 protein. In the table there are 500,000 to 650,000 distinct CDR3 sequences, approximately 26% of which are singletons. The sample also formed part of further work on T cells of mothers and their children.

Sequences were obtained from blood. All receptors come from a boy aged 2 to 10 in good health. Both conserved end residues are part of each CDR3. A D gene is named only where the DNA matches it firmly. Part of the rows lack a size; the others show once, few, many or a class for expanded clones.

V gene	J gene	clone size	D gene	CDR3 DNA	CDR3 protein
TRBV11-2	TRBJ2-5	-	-	TGTGCCAGCAGCTTACCGCTCGGGGGCAGGTGGAATAGAGAGACCCAGTACTTC	CASSLPLGGRWNRETQYF
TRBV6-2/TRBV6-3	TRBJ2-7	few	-	TGTGCCAGCCTCGAAGCAGGACACGAGCAGTACTTC	CASLEAGHEQYF
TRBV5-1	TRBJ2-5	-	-	TGCGCCAGCAGCTTGGAGCCTAGGGCGGAGACCCCGTACTTC	CASSLEPRAETPYF
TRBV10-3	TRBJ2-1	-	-	TGTGCCATCAGTGAGGCACAGGGAGGGGCGAATGAGCAGTTCTTC	CAISEAQGGANEQFF
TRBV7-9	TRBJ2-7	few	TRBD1	TGTGCCAGCAGCCTTCAGACAGGGGGCCCTTCAGACTTC	CASSLQTGGPSDF
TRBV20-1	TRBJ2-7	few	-	TGCAGTCCACTGAGTCAGGGGACCTACGAGCAGTACTTC	CSPLSQGTYEQYF
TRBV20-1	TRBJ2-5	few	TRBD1	TGCAGTGCTCCACGAACAGGGGGCGGTGAGACCCAGTACTTC	CSAPRTGGGETQYF
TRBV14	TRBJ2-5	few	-	TGTGCCAGCAGCCAAGCTTGGGAGACCCAGTACTTC	CASSQAWETQYF
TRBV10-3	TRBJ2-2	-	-	TGTGCCATCAGGGGGAGTGGGGAGCTGTTTTTT	CAIRGSGELFF
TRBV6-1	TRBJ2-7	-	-	TGTGCCAGCAGTGAAGAGGTCGTTACCTACGAGCAGTACTTC	CASSEEVVTYEQYF
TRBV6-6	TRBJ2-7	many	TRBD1	TGTGCCAGCAGTTCCCCGGGACAGGGCTACGAGCAGTACTTC	CASSSPGQGYEQYF
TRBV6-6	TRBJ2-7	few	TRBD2	TGTGCCAGCAGTTACGCCCCGGGGGGGATGAGGAACGAGCAGTACTTC	CASSYAPGGMRNEQYF
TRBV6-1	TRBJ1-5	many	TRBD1	TGTGCCAGCAGCCCAGGCGATGGGCAGGGGGGACAGCCCCAGCATTTT	CASSPGDGQGGQPQHF
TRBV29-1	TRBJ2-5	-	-	TGCGGCGTTGAACCAGGGCGTGGAGAGACCCAGTACTTC	CGVEPGRGETQYF
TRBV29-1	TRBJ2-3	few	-	TGCAGCGTTGAAGAGGGGGGGCAGCCGACAGATACGCAGTATTTT	CSVEEGGQPTDTQYF
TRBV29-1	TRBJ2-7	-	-	TGCAGCGTCGAGAAGGACATAGGCTCCTACGAGCAGTACTTC	CSVEKDIGSYEQYF
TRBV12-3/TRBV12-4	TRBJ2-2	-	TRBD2	TGTGCCAGCAGCCGTAGCCGGGGGGGGAACACCGGGGAGCTGTTTTTT	CASSRSRGGNTGELFF
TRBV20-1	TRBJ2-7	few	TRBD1	TGCAGTGCTAGAGAGAGACCTTTTAGACAGGGAGAGCAGTACTTC	CSARERPFRQGEQYF
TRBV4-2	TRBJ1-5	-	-	TGTGCCAGCAGCGATGCCAGAAGCAATCAGCCCCAGCATTTT	CASSDARSNQPQHF
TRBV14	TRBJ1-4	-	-	TGTGCCAGCAGCCCGAGACGGCCTAATGAAAAACTGTTTTTT	CASSPRRPNEKLFF
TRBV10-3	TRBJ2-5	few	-	TGTACCATCAGGGGACTCTCCGGGGAGACCCAGTACTTC	CTIRGLSGETQYF
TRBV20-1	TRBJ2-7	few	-	TGCAGTGCTGATCCAGGCGGACCTGTTTACGAGCAGTACTTC	CSADPGGPVYEQYF
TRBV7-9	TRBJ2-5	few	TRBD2	TGTGCCAGCCAGCGGGAGGGCCTTGAGACCCAGTACTTC	CASQREGLETQYF
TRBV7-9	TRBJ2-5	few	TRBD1	TGTGCCAGCAGCTCCCAGTTCGGGACAGGGGAGGAGACCCAGTACTTC	CASSSQFGTGEETQYF
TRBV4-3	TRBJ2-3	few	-	TGCGCCAGCAGCCGGTATTTGGGGGTGGTTGCAGATACGCAGTATTTT	CASSRYLGVVADTQYF
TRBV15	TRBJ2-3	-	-	TGTGCCACCAGCAGAGTGTCCCTGTCCGTTGCAGATACGCAGTATTTT	CATSRVSLSVADTQYF
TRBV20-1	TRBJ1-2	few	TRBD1	TGCAGTGCTACCCTCACAGGGGACTATGGCTACACCTTC	CSATLTGDYGYTF
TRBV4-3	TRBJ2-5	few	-	TGCGCCAGCAGCCAAGGACTCAGCGGGTCCCAAGAGACCCAGTACTTC	CASSQGLSGSQETQYF
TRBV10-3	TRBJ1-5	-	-	TGTGCCATCAGTGAAGGCCCCTCGCGCAATCAGCCCCAGCATTTT	CAISEGPSRNQPQHF
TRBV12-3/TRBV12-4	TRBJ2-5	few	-	TGTGCCAGCAGTTTAGGGCAGGGCCCGACCCAGTACTTC	CASSLGQGPTQYF
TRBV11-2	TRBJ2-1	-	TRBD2	TGTGCCAGCGGGGGCGGGGGGACCTACAATGAGCAGTTCTTC	CASGGGGTYNEQFF
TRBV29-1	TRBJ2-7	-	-	TGCAGCGTTGAAGGAGCCGGTAGCTCCTACGAGCAGTACTTC	CSVEGAGSSYEQYF
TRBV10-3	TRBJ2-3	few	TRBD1	TGTGCCATCAGGCCCCGGGACAGGGTAGGGACAGATACGCAGTATTTT	CAIRPRDRVGTDTQYF
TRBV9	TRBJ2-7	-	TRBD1	TGTGCCAGCAGCGTAGATGGCGGACAGGACGCCTACGAGCAGTACTTC	CASSVDGGQDAYEQYF
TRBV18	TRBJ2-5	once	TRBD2	TGTGCCAGCTCACCACCGGGAGGGACCTCTCAAGAGACCCAGTACTTC	CASSPPGGTSQETQYF
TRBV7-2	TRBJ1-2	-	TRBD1	TGTGCCAGCAGCTTAGGAGGGACAGGGTTCCATGGCACCTTC	CASSLGGTGFHGTF
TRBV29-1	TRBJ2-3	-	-	TGCAGCGTTAGGCTTCAGGCGGGCACAGATACGCAGTATTTT	CSVRLQAGTDTQYF
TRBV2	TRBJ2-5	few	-	TGTGCCAGCAGTGAATGGGGGCCCCAAGAGACCCAGTACTTC	CASSEWGPQETQYF
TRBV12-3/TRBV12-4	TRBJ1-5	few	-	TGTGCCAGCAGTTTAGGTCCTGATAGCAATCAGCCCCAGCATTTT	CASSLGPDSNQPQHF
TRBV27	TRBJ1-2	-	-	TGTGCCGCCCTCTATGGCTACACCTTC	CAALYGYTF
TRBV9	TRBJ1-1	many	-	TGTGCCAGCAGCTTCCTGGGGGGCTCGAACACTGAAGCTTTCTTT	CASSFLGGSNTEAFF
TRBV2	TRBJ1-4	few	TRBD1	TGTGCCAGCAACCGCGGGACAGGGGGCGCGATTAATGAAAAACTGTTTTTT	CASNRGTGGAINEKLFF
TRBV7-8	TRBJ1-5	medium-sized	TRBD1	TGTGCCAGCAGCTTAAACAGGGGAAGCAATCAGCCCCAGCATTTT	CASSLNRGSNQPQHF
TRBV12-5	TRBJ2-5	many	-	TGTGCTAGTGGCCCAGGTCGGGCGAGGGGAGAGACCCAGTACTTC	CASGPGRARGETQYF
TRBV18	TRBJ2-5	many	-	TGTGCCAGCTCACCGCGTTTAGCGGAAGAGACCCAGTACTTC	CASSPRLAEETQYF
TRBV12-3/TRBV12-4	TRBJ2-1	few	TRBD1	TGTGCCAGCAGCCCCCGACAGGGTTCCGTCAATGAGCAGTTCTTC	CASSPRQGSVNEQFF
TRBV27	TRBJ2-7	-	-	TGTGCCAGCAAGCGGCAGCCCTCGGACCTCTACGAGCAGTACTTC	CASKRQPSDLYEQYF
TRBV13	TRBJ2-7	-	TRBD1	TGTGCCAGCAGCGAAAGCCAGGCAGGGGGCTTCTACGAGCAGTACTTC	CASSESQAGGFYEQYF
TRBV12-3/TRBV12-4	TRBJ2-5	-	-	TGTACCAGCAGTTTGTATAGCCTGGATGAGACCCAGTACTTC	CTSSLYSLDETQYF
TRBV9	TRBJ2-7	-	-	TGTGCCAGCAGCGTAGGGCAGACCTCCTACGAGCAGTACTTC	CASSVGQTSYEQYF
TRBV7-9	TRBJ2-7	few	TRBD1	TGTGCCAGCAGCTTCGACCGGGACAGAGCCTACGAGCAGTACTTC	CASSFDRDRAYEQYF
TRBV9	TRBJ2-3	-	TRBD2	TGTGCCAGCAGCGTAGGTCCCAGCGGGGGGGAAGATACGCAGTATTTT	CASSVGPSGGEDTQYF
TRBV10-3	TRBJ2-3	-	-	TGTGCCATCAGGTCTAGCCCTAGCACAGATACGCAGTATTTT	CAIRSSPSTDTQYF
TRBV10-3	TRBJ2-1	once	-	TGTGCCATCAGTGACAGGGACGGTAATGAGCAGTTCTTC	CAISDRDGNEQFF
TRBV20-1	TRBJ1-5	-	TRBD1	TGCAGTGCTAGAGCGACAGGGGAGCGGCAGCCCCAGCATTTT	CSARATGERQPQHF
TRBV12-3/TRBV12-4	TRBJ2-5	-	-	TGTGCCAGCAGCGCTCCCGGGACTCCCTCTGAGGAGCAGTACTTC	CASSAPGTPSEEQYF
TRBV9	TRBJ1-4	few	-	TGTGCCAGCAGCGTGGGAGGGGGGAGTTCTAATGAAAAACTGTTTTTT	CASSVGGGSSNEKLFF